This TCR beta chain was found in a study of beta chain features in type 1 diabetes. All of the isolated RNA was reverse transcribed, so expressed TCRB transcripts were sequenced. Generated by immunoSEQ multiplex PCR, the TCRdb table keeps only in-frame clones and is missing some. The sample holds roughly 500,000 clones, 30% seen once. This clone showed up just a few times. Germline trimming cut 5 bases from V and 5 bases from J; bases unmatched to any gene: 8. Germline loops: CDR1 MGHRA, CDR2 YSYEKL. This CDR3 has 14 amino acids. Sequenced sample: naive CD4+ T cells from blood. V usage is TRBV4-1 and J usage is TRBJ2-7, with 8 bases lining up with TRBD1. The receptor was derived from a man aged 18 to 30 in good health. Here the CDR3 reads CASSKDRVVHEQYF. The CDR3 DNA reads TGCGCCAGCAGCAAGGACAGGGTGGTGCACGAGCAGTACTTC.